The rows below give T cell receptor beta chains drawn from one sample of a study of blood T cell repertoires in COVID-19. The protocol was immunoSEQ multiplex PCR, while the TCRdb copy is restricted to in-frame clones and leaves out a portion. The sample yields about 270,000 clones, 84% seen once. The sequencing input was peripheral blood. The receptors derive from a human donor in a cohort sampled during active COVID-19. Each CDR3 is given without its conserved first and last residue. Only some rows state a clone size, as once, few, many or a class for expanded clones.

ASSLVPGPSYSYNEQF	TRBV5-1	TRBJ2-1	NA
ASSSLRDRPLKAF	TRBV5-4	TRBJ1-1	NA
ASSPLSRTGGYEQY	TRBV18	TRBJ2-7	NA
ASSGNTGYSGYT	TRBV11-2	TRBJ1-2	few
ASSLLRTDQETQY	TRBV6-2/TRBV6-3	TRBJ2-5	NA
ASSLAPEGEQF	TRBV7-9	TRBJ2-1	few
ATQRGTAQETQY	TRBV11-2	TRBJ2-5	few
ASRNDRGAKGIYNEQF	TRBV7-8	TRBJ2-1	NA
ATSRRDYNYEQY	TRBV15	TRBJ2-7	NA
ATSDFGLAGYNEQF	TRBV24-1	TRBJ2-1	NA
ASSPHAGLAEESFYEQY	TRBV21-1	TRBJ2-7	once
ASSSGLAGWDEQY	TRBV18	TRBJ2-7	NA
ATSRVGPGHNIGSYEQY	TRBV15	TRBJ2-7	once
ASSTNSRNTEAF	TRBV13	TRBJ1-1	NA
ASSYRGIRTYNEQF	TRBV6-2/TRBV6-3	TRBJ2-1	few
ASSARTGAFAGTQY	TRBV9	TRBJ2-3	NA
ASSERSYGYT	TRBV21-1	TRBJ1-2	NA
ASSNRQGYEQY	TRBV6-2/TRBV6-3	TRBJ2-7	NA
ASSLGSSLTDTQY	TRBV5-4	TRBJ2-3	once
ASSPPPTGHRYEQY	TRBV28	TRBJ2-7	NA
ASSLFTPGLAGDNEQF	TRBV3-1/TRBV3-2	TRBJ2-1	few
ASSYSRTSGTGELF	TRBV6-5	TRBJ2-2	NA
ASASGGGGYGYT	TRBV27	TRBJ1-2	NA
ASSTGIRLSGNEQF	TRBV5-1	TRBJ2-1	NA
ASKPTGTVSYEQY	TRBV28	TRBJ2-7	NA
ASSLGQFNTGELF	TRBV5-6	TRBJ2-2	NA
ASSLSGLAGFSDEQY	TRBV28	TRBJ2-7	NA
AVNRGPETQY	TRBV7-7	TRBJ2-5	NA
ASSLLLAGGEQF	TRBV7-8	TRBJ2-1	once
ASSLVRFYNEQF	TRBV5-6	TRBJ2-1	NA
ASSSGQIGEKLF	TRBV5-1	TRBJ1-4	NA
ASSETTSGELY	TRBV2	TRBJ2-3	NA
ASSVTAGWETQY	TRBV9	TRBJ2-5	NA
ASSPQSGRLFNSYNEQF	TRBV18	TRBJ2-1	NA
ASSLSGTETYEQY	TRBV5-4	TRBJ2-7	NA
IGGTGQETQY	TRBV29-1	TRBJ2-5	NA
ASSYKGTDHYGYT	TRBV6-5	TRBJ1-2	NA
ASSLTSGVTGELF	TRBV28	TRBJ2-2	NA
ASMGRDTEAF	TRBV19	TRBJ1-1	NA
ASSQDGAGAGADTQY	TRBV4-2	TRBJ2-3	few
ASSSDRGVGSYNEQF	TRBV5-1	TRBJ2-1	NA
ASSYDGREGGEQY	TRBV6-2/TRBV6-3	TRBJ2-7	NA
ASSYPRQGGTDTQY	TRBV6-5	TRBJ2-3	NA
ASSRRGSYNEQF	TRBV6-5	TRBJ2-1	NA
ASSYSLDRDLLQGNQPQH	TRBV6-2/TRBV6-3	TRBJ1-5	NA
ASSPGLAGAPGELF	TRBV4-1	TRBJ2-2	NA
ASSLELGRIYTEAF	TRBV5-1	TRBJ1-1	few
ASSFLPGQGHGYT	TRBV7-2	TRBJ1-2	NA
ASSIGTGGLNTEAF	TRBV19	TRBJ1-1	NA
ASSGGGGNTIY	TRBV25-1	TRBJ1-3	NA
GTSGTQGAYEQY	TRBV10-3	TRBJ2-7	NA
ASSNPSGGNSYEQY	TRBV19	TRBJ2-7	NA
ASSSTGSGGNTIY	TRBV9	TRBJ1-3	NA
ASSSVTSGRTSTQY	TRBV9	TRBJ2-3	NA
ASTIFGKLPPTYEQY	TRBV5-4	TRBJ2-7	NA
ASSQGGSLGNTIY	TRBV23-1	TRBJ1-3	NA
ASKVGMNTGELF	TRBV19	TRBJ2-2	NA
ASSPDRGYNYGYT	TRBV5-1	TRBJ1-2	once
ASSPLQREGNEQF	TRBV18	TRBJ2-1	NA
ASSFTQGRAGVAQH	TRBV6-2/TRBV6-3	TRBJ1-5	once